The rows below give T cell receptor beta chains drawn from one sample of a study of T cells in Graves' hyperthyroidism and ophthalmopathy. Using its own MiXCR run on the multiplex PCR reads, TCRdb lists one record per CDR3 protein. The sample shows around 300,000 distinct CDR3 sequences, more than 11% of them seen only once. Sequenced material: blood. The receptors come from a woman aged 25 to 45 with Graves' hyperthyroidism. The conserved cysteine and the conserved F or W are not part of the CDR3 here. Fields, in order: J gene, V gene, CDR3 protein.

j_gene: TRBJ2-7
v_gene: TRBV12-3/TRBV12-4
CDR3aa: ASREGGTGIYEQY

j_gene: TRBJ2-7
v_gene: TRBV5-1
CDR3aa: ASSVEETPYEQY

j_gene: TRBJ2-3
v_gene: TRBV2
CDR3aa: ASSSPPPPVEDTQY

j_gene: TRBJ2-2
v_gene: TRBV28
CDR3aa: AGRGDTGELF

j_gene: TRBJ1-4
v_gene: TRBV27
CDR3aa: ASNPGASEKLF

j_gene: TRBJ2-2
v_gene: TRBV3-1
CDR3aa: ASSPRTANTGELF

j_gene: TRBJ1-1
v_gene: TRBV6-1
CDR3aa: ASRSRGDTEAF

j_gene: TRBJ2-7
v_gene: TRBV7-2
CDR3aa: AWSAGLAGSFEQY

j_gene: TRBJ2-5
v_gene: TRBV6-1
CDR3aa: ASTLGQKETQY

j_gene: TRBJ1-2
v_gene: TRBV2
CDR3aa: ASSGEGLYGYT

j_gene: TRBJ2-1
v_gene: TRBV7-3
CDR3aa: ASSLKTENNEQF

j_gene: TRBJ2-3
v_gene: TRBV20-1
CDR3aa: SALPGLAGGRGDTQY

j_gene: TRBJ1-1
v_gene: TRBV30
CDR3aa: AWSSGQGRTKAF

j_gene: TRBJ2-3
v_gene: TRBV7-2
CDR3aa: ASSPRVYTDTQY

j_gene: TRBJ2-7
v_gene: TRBV11-2
CDR3aa: ASSLEGGVSYEQY

j_gene: TRBJ2-5
v_gene: TRBV15
CDR3aa: ATSRGTSGRAGETQY

j_gene: TRBJ1-1
v_gene: TRBV12-5
CDR3aa: ASGTGGFTEAF